Listed below are T cell receptor beta chains from one sample, sequenced in a study of blood T cell repertoires in COVID-19. Clones were read by immunoSEQ multiplex PCR, and TCRdb kept only the in-frame ones, dropping some. The sample contains a few hundred thousand clones, roughly 85% of which appear only once. Material: peripheral blood. These receptors originate from a man aged 50 or older with active or convalescent COVID-19. The CDR3 runs from the conserved cysteine through the conserved F or W. The D gene is left open where the match is weak. Only some rows state a clone size, as once, few, many or a class for expanded clones.

TRBV6-2/TRBV6-3	NA	NA	TRBJ2-1	CASSYGGLSYNEQFF	TGTGCCAGCAGTTACGGGGGGTTATCCTACAATGAGCAGTTCTTC
TRBV12-2	once	NA	TRBJ2-7	CASRPRSSGDTYEQYF	TGTGCAAGTCGCCCACGGTCTAGCGGAGACACCTACGAGCAGTACTTC
TRBV30	NA	TRBD2	TRBJ2-3	CAWSVRTSGRNTQYF	TGTGCCTGGAGTGTACGGACTAGCGGGAGGAATACGCAGTATTTT
TRBV9	NA	NA	TRBJ2-1	CASSVSNGEQFF	TGTGCCAGCAGCGTTTCGAACGGTGAGCAGTTCTTC
TRBV7-2	NA	NA	TRBJ1-4	CASSRTGIGEKLFF	TGTGCCAGCAGCCGGACCGGGATTGGTGAAAAACTGTTTTTT
TRBV21-1	NA	NA	TRBJ2-1	CASSNLQASSYNEQFF	TGTGCCAGCAGCAACCTACAGGCGAGCTCCTACAATGAGCAGTTCTTC
TRBV9	NA	TRBD2	TRBJ2-1	CASSSGSAGVWNEQFF	TGTGCCAGCAGCTCAGGGTCAGCGGGAGTTTGGAATGAGCAGTTCTTC
TRBV5-1	NA	TRBD2	TRBJ2-2	CASRFAGGGTGELFF	TGCGCCAGCAGGTTTGCGGGAGGCGGCACCGGGGAGCTGTTTTTT
TRBV4-1	NA	NA	TRBJ2-1	CASSQEGLRSSNEQFF	TGCGCCAGCAGCCAAGAGGGACTCCGATCTTCCAATGAGCAGTTCTTC
TRBV6-6	NA	NA	TRBJ1-1	CASSHSPRQGTEAFF	TGTGCCAGCAGCCACAGCCCCCGTCAGGGCACTGAAGCTTTCTTT
TRBV19	NA	TRBD1	TRBJ1-5	CASSPTGGPQPQHF	TGTGCCAGTAGCCCGACAGGGGGCCCTCAGCCCCAGCATTTT
TRBV6-1	NA	NA	TRBJ1-4	CASSEDIRGKLFF	TGTGCCAGCAGTGAAGACATAAGGGGAAAACTGTTTTTT
TRBV20-1	NA	NA	TRBJ2-7	CSASSTDYEQYF	TGCAGTGCTAGTTCGACAGACTACGAGCAGTACTTC
TRBV5-1	once	NA	TRBJ1-1	CASSLSPTPEATEAFF	TGCGCCAGCAGCTTGAGTCCCACTCCCGAGGCCACTGAAGCTTTCTTT
TRBV2	NA	NA	TRBJ1-6	CASSARGSPLHF	TGTGCCAGCAGTGCACGGGGTTCACCCCTCCACTTT